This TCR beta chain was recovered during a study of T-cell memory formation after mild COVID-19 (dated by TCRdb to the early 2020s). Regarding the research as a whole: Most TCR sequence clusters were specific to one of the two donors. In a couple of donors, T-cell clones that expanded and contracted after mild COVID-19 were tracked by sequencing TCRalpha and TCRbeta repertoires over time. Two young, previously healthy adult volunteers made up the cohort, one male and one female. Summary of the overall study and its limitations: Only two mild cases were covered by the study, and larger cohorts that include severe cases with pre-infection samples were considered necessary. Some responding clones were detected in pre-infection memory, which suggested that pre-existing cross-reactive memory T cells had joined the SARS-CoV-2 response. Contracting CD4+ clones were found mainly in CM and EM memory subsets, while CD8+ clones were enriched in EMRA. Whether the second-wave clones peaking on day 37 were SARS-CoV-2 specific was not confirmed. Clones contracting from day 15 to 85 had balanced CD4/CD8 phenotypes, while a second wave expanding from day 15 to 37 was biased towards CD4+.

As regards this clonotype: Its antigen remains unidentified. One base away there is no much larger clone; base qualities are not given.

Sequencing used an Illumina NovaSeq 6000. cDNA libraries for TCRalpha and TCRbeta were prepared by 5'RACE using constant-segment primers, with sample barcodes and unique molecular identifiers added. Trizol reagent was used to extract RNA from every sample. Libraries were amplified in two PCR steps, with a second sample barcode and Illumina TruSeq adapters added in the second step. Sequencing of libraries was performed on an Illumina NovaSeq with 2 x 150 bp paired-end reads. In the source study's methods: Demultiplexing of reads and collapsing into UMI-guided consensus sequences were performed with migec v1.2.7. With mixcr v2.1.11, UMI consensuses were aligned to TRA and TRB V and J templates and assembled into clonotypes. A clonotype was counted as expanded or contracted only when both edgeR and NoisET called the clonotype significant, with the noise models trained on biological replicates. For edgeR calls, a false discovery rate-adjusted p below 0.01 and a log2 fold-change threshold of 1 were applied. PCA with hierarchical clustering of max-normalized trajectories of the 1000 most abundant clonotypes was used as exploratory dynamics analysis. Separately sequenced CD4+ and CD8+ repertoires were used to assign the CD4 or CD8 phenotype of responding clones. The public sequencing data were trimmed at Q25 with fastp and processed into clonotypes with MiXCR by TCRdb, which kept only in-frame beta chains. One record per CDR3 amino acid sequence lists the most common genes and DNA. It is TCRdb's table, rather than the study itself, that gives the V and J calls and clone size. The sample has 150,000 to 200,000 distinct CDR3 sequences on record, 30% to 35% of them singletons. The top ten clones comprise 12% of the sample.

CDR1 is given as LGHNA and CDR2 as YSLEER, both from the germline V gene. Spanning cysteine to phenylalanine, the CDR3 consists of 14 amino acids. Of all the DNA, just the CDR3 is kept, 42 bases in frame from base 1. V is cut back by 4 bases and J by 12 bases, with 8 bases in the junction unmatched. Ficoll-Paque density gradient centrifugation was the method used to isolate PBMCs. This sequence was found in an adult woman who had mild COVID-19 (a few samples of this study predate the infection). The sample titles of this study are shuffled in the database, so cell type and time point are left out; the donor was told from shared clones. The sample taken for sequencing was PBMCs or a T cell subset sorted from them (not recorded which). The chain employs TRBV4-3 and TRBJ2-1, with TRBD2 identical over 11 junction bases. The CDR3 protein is CASSPLASGRLQFF. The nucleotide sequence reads TGCGCCAGCAGCCCACTGGCTAGCGGGAGGTTGCAGTTCTTC.